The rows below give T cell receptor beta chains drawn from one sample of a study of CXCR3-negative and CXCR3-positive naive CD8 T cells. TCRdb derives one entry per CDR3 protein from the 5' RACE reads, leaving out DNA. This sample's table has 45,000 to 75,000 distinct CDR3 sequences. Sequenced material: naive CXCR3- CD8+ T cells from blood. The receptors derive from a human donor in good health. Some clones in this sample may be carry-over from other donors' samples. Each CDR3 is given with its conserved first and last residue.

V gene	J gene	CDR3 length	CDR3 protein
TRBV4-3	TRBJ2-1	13	CASSQGGYNEQFF
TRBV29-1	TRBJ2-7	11	CSVQTGVEQYF
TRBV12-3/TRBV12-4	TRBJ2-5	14	CASSLSRVQETQYF
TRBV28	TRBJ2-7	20	CASSGIWDRALAGEAYEQYF
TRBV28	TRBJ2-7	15	CASSLITSGVYEQHF
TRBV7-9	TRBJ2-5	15	CASSDPGTEEETQYF
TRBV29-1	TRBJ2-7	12	CSVGAGAYEQYF
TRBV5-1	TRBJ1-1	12	CASSLGTGEAFF
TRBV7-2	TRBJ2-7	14	CASSLETGTYEQYF
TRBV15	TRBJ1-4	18	CATSRDGPGQITNEKLFF
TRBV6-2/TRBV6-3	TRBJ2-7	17	CASSYSFRDRGSHEQYF
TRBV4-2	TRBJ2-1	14	CASSQGTYYNEQFF
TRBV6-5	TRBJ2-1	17	CASSYFGTGGPYNEQFF
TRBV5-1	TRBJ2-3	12	CASSLEEDTQYF
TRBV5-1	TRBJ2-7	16	CASSFGALVPDYEQYF
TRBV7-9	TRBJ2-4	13	CASSEGTQNIQYF
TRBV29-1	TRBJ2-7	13	CSVEGAGGYEQYF
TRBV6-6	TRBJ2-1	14	CASSYSGVGGEQFF
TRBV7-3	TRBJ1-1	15	CASSPYGGMNTEAFF
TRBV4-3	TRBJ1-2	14	CASSQGDNHHGYTF
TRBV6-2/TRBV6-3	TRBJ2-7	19	CASSFGGTFVLAGFYEQYF
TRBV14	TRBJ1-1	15	CASNQAVGSGTEAFF
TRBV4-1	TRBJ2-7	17	CASSQATRDRSSYEQYF
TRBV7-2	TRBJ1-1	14	CASSLAAGNTEAFF
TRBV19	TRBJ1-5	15	CASSGAHRSNQPQHF
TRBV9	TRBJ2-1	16	CASSVRGGSPYNEQFF
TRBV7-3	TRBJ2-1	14	CASSSMDDYNEQFF
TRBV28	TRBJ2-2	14	CASTRDRGGGELFF
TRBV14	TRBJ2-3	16	CASSQDQGDRTDTQYF
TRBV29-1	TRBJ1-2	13	CSVEEEGFYGYTF
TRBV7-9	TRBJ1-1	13	CASSPAVEIKAFF